These 13 T cell receptor beta chains were sequenced from one sample in a study of shared clonotypes between healthy human individuals. TCRdb's table, derived via immunoSEQ multiplex PCR, lists solely in-frame clones and lacks some. The repertoire includes roughly 570,000 clones, roughly 98% of them detected once, and 0.3% sits in the top ten. As defined, naive CD8 cells were CD45RO-negative and positively selected for CCR7, with terminally differentiated effector memory CD45RA+ cells excluded. Specimen: naive CD8+ T cells sorted from blood. These TCRs come from a man aged 25 to 40 in good health.

The V and J genes are TRBV9 and TRBJ2-7; D might be TRBD2 (6 bases). The CDR3 covers 14 residues. Germline loops: CDR1 SGDLS, CDR2 YYNGEE. Trimming took off 3 bases at V and 3 bases at J, with 13 bases between the two ends. DNA of the CDR3: TGTGCCAGCAGCGGTCGGGAGACTGGCTACGAGCAGTACTTC. Its protein is CASSGRETGYEQYF.

This clone is a singleton in its sample. At the DNA level, this CDR3 is encoded by other sequences in the same sample as well. J is TRBJ2-1 and V is TRBV27; maybe TRBD2 (7 bases). V shed 6 bases and J shed 2 bases, with 11 bases lying between them. Germline CDR1 and CDR2: MNHEY and SMNVEV (reference sequence). The CDR3 totals 14 residues. CDR3 nucleotide sequence: TGTGCCAGCAGCCCCGGGGGGCCCTACAATGAGCAGTTCTTC. The encoded protein is CASSPGGPYNEQFF.

This rearrangement joins TRBV6-1 to TRBJ1-5; 7 nucleotides agree with TRBD1. CDR1 and CDR2 from the germline V gene are MNHNS and SASEGT. The CDR3 is 14 residues long. Trimming cost V 2 bases and J 6 bases; bases outside gene matches: 4. CDR3 protein: CASSERTGIQPQHF. In DNA form, the CDR3 reads TGTGCCAGCAGTGAAAGGACAGGCATTCAGCCCCAGCATTTT.

Remarks on this clone: The same CDR3 arises from other DNA sequences in this sample as well. The chain recombines TRBV4-3 with TRBJ2-2, with D uncertain. The V and J ends lost 0 bases and 8 bases respectively, with 7 bases between them. The CDR3 is 13 amino acids. Germline lookup yields CDR1 LGHNA and CDR2 YSLEER. CDR3 in amino acids: CASSQDRAGELFF. The CDR3, as DNA: TGCGCCAGCAGCCAAGATCGGGCTGGGGAGCTGTTTTTT.

The J gene is TRBJ2-7, the V gene TRBV7-8; possible D gene TRBD1, 5 bases. The CDR3 has 14 residues. Germline values: CDR1 SGHVS, CDR2 FQNEAQ. V was shortened by 3 bases and J by 0 bases, with 9 bases between the two germline ends. CDR3 region: CASSLYRFSYEQYF. The CDR3 bases are TGTGCCAGCAGCTTGTACAGGTTCTCCTACGAGCAGTACTTC. The full variable domain, in which reference TRBV7-8 and TRBJ2-7 provide the parts outside the CDR3, is GAGVSQSPRYKVAKRGQDVALRCDPISGHVSLFWYQQALGQGPEFLTYFQNEAQLDKSGLPSDRFFAERPEGSVSTLKIQRTQQEDSAVYLCASSLYRFSYEQYFGPGTRLTVT.

Here the CDR3 DNA reads TGTGCCAGCAGTGAATCCGGGATCGGGTTGAGCTCCTACGAGCAGTACTTC. Protein: CASSESGIGLSSYEQYF. The genes are TRBV25-1 and TRBJ2-7; maybe TRBD2 (5 bases). Between the trimmed V and J ends, which lost 1 base and 0 bases, there was a span of 16 bases. CDR3 length equals 17 residues. Germline V CDR1 and CDR2: MGHDK, SYGVNS.

The chain couples TRBV4-3 to TRBJ2-1; D is unresolved. The CDR3 length is 17 residues. Trimming took 1 base from V and 0 from J, leaving 13 bases between them. Looked up from germline, CDR1 is LGHNA and CDR2 is YSLEER. The CDR3: CASSQGWDRRSYNEQFF. Here the CDR3 DNA reads TGCGCCAGCAGCCAAGGTTGGGATCGCCGCTCCTACAATGAGCAGTTCTTC.

The chain links TRBV14 to TRBJ2-7; 8 nucleotides line up with TRBD2. The CDR3 sequence is 18 residues long. J gave up 1 base and V 4 bases, and 15 bases lay outside the gene matches. Germline CDR1 is SGHDN and CDR2 is FVKESK. The chain's CDR3 is CASSPRGSGMRRSYEQYF. In DNA form, the CDR3 reads TGTGCCAGCAGCCCCCGGGGTAGCGGGATGAGGAGGTCCTACGAGCAGTACTTC.

The rearrangement uses TRBV5-1 and TRBJ2-5; no firm D call. This CDR3 contains 15 residues. Germline values: CDR1 SGHRS, CDR2 YFSETQ. V lost 5 bases and J lost 1, with 15 bases in between. CDR3: CASREGLAIQETQYF. The CDR3 region has the DNA TGCGCCAGCAGGGAAGGGTTGGCCATCCAAGAGACCCAGTACTTC.

The chain has TRBV28 and TRBJ1-5; TRBD1 might be the D (5 bases). V shed 8 bases and J shed 7 bases, with 21 bases lying between them. The CDR3 is 15 residues long. CDR1 and CDR2 from the germline V gene are MDHEN and SYDVKM. CDR3 nucleotide sequence: TGTGCCAGCTCGACCCCCGGGACTTTTGGGCAGCCCCAGCATTTT. Its translation: CASSTPGTFGQPQHF. Supplemented by reference TRBV28 and TRBJ1-5, the full variable domain reads DVKVTQSSRYLVKRTGEKVFLECVQDMDHENMFWYRQDPGLGLRLIYFSYDVKMKEKGDIPEGYSVSREKKERFSLILESASTNQTSMYLCASSTPGTFGQPQHFGDGTRLSIL.

The rearrangement links TRBV27 to TRBJ2-3; D is unclear. Trimming shortened V by 8 bases and J by 1 base, and 16 bases separated the two germline ends. Germline-derived CDR1 and CDR2 are MNHEY and SMNVEV (reference sequence). The CDR3 is made up of 15 amino acids. CDR3 coding DNA: TGTGCCAGCCTAAGTCGGCGGTACGGCACAGATACGCAGTATTTT. Encoded protein: CASLSRRYGTDTQYF.

The gene calls are TRBV7-2 and TRBJ2-7; D possibly corresponds to TRBD2 (5 bases). The germline V and J ends were trimmed by 4 bases and 5 bases, with 15 bases remaining between them. CDR1 SGHTA and CDR2 FQGNSA come from the germline V gene. CDR3 length: 14 amino acids. The CDR3 sequence is CASSSPGEPDEQYF. DNA for the CDR3: TGTGCCAGCAGCTCCCCCGGGGAGCCAGACGAGCAGTACTTC. Full variable domain (rest looked up from reference TRBV7-2 and TRBJ2-7): GAGVSQSPSNKVTEKGKDVELRCDPISGHTALYWYRQSLGQGLEFLIYFQGNSAPDKSGLPSDRFSAERTGGSVSTLTIQRTQQEDSAVYLCASSSPGEPDEQYFGPGTRLTVT.

V and J are TRBV11-2 and TRBJ2-7, with 7 bases identical to TRBD2. This CDR3 contains 15 residues. Germline CDR1 reads SGHAT; CDR2 reads FQNNGV. With 3 bases clipped from V and 5 bases from J, the junction kept 10 bases outside the gene matches. This CDR3 is CASSLALGTNHEQYF. Written as DNA, the CDR3 is TGTGCCAGCAGCTTGGCACTCGGGACTAACCACGAGCAGTACTTC.